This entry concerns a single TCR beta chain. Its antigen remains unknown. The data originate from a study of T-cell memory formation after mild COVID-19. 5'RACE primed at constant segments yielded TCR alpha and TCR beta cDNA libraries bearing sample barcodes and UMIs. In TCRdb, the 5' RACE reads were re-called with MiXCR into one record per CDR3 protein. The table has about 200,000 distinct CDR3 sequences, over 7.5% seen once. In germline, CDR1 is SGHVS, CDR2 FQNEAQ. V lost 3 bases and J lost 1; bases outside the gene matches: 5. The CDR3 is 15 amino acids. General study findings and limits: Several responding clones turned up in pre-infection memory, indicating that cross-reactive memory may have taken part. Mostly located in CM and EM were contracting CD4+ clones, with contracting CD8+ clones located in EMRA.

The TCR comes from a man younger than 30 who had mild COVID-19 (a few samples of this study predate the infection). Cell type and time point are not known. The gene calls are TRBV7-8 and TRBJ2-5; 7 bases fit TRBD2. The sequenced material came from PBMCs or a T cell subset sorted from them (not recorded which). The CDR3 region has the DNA TGTGCCAGCAGCTTGGGATGGGGGGGCCAAGAGACCCAGTACTTC. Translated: CASSLGWGGQETQYF.